Included here is one TCR beta chain sequence, with context. The CDR3 loop spans 13 amino acids. CDR1 is SNHLY and CDR2 is FYNNEI in the germline V gene. Germline trimming cut 6 bases from V and 6 bases from J; bases unmatched to any gene: 3. The record originates from a study of tumor-infiltrating lymphocytes in localized non-small cell lung cancer. The method was immunoSEQ multiplex PCR; TCRdb's version includes in-frame clones alone and lacks a portion of them. The sample has 23,000 or so clones, 60% to 75% seen once. The receptor was derived from a human donor with non-small cell lung cancer. The sample consisted of lung tumor tissue. V and J are TRBV2 and TRBJ2-2, with 8 bases fitting TRBD2. The CDR3 reads CASRAGVSGELFF. The CDR3 DNA reads TGTGCCAGCAGAGCGGGAGTTTCCGGGGAGCTGTTTTTT. Combining the CDR3 with reference TRBV2 and TRBJ2-2 gives the whole variable domain EPEVTQTPSHQVTQMGQEVILRCVPISNHLYFYWYRQILGQKVEFLVSFYNNEISEKSEIFDDQFSVERPDGSNFTLKIRSTKLEDSAMYFCASRAGVSGELFFGEGSRLTVL.